A selection of T cell receptor beta chains follows, all from one sample in a study of blood T cell repertoires in COVID-19. Clones were read by immunoSEQ multiplex PCR, and TCRdb kept only the in-frame ones, dropping some. The table has 210,000 or so clones, over 75% seen once. The sequencing sample was made of peripheral blood. These receptors were collected from a man between 45 and 60 years old with COVID-19, enrolled during active disease. Each CDR3 is given with its conserved first and last residue. Each record gives: D gene, J gene, V gene, CDR3 length, clone size, CDR3 DNA, CDR3 protein. The D gene is left open where the match is weak. Rows give clone size only sometimes, using once, few, many, or a class for an expanded clone.

D gene: .; J gene: TRBJ1-5; V gene: TRBV6-5; CDR3 length: 13; clone size: .; CDR3 DNA: TGTGCCAGCAGCGCAGGGGGCAATCAGCCCCAGCATTTT; CDR3 protein: CASSAGGNQPQHF
D gene: TRBD1; J gene: TRBJ1-4; V gene: TRBV5-5; CDR3 length: 16; clone size: .; CDR3 DNA: TGTGCCAGCAGCCTCCGACAGGGCGCAACTAATGAAAAACTGTTTTTT; CDR3 protein: CASSLRQGATNEKLFF
D gene: TRBD1; J gene: TRBJ2-7; V gene: TRBV2; CDR3 length: 17; clone size: .; CDR3 DNA: TGTGCCAGCAGCACCATCCTACCGGGACAGGGCTCCTACGAGCAGTACTTC; CDR3 protein: CASSTILPGQGSYEQYF
D gene: .; J gene: TRBJ1-5; V gene: TRBV19; CDR3 length: 15; clone size: .; CDR3 DNA: TGTGCCAGTAAGCGGGGCCAGGATAGCAATCAGCCCCAGCATTTT; CDR3 protein: CASKRGQDSNQPQHF
D gene: TRBD1; J gene: TRBJ1-5; V gene: TRBV2; CDR3 length: 14; clone size: .; CDR3 DNA: TGTGCCAGCAGAGCGGGACAGGGGAATCAGCCCCAGCATTTT; CDR3 protein: CASRAGQGNQPQHF
D gene: .; J gene: TRBJ1-5; V gene: TRBV30; CDR3 length: 16; clone size: .; CDR3 DNA: TGTGCCTGGAGCCCCGGGGAGTTCGCCTTCAATCAGCCCCAGCATTTT; CDR3 protein: CAWSPGEFAFNQPQHF
D gene: .; J gene: TRBJ1-1; V gene: TRBV25-1; CDR3 length: 17; clone size: .; CDR3 DNA: TGTGCCAGCAGTGACTGGGGGGGTCTGCAGGGAGAAACTGAAGCTTTCTTT; CDR3 protein: CASSDWGGLQGETEAFF
D gene: .; J gene: TRBJ2-3; V gene: TRBV11-2; CDR3 length: 12; clone size: .; CDR3 DNA: TGTGCCAGCAGCCCAGGGGCAGATACGCAGTATTTT; CDR3 protein: CASSPGADTQYF
D gene: TRBD1; J gene: TRBJ2-1; V gene: TRBV5-1; CDR3 length: 13; clone size: .; CDR3 DNA: TGCGCCAGCAGCTCCGGACAGGGGTTTGAGCAGTTCTTC; CDR3 protein: CASSSGQGFEQFF
D gene: .; J gene: TRBJ2-6; V gene: TRBV28; CDR3 length: 14; clone size: .; CDR3 DNA: TGTGCCAGCAGTTGGACTCCTGGGGCCAACGTCCTGACTTTC; CDR3 protein: CASSWTPGANVLTF
D gene: .; J gene: TRBJ2-7; V gene: TRBV27; CDR3 length: 13; clone size: .; CDR3 DNA: TGTGCCAGCCTTGACAGGAGCAACTACGAGCAGTACTTC; CDR3 protein: CASLDRSNYEQYF
D gene: TRBD1; J gene: TRBJ2-7; V gene: TRBV7-9; CDR3 length: 14; clone size: .; CDR3 DNA: TGTGCCAGCAGCCCCGGGACAGGGATAAGCGAGCAGTACTTC; CDR3 protein: CASSPGTGISEQYF
D gene: .; J gene: TRBJ1-5; V gene: TRBV9; CDR3 length: 15; clone size: .; CDR3 DNA: TGTGCCAGCAGCGTAGATGGGGCACGTAATCAGCCCCAGCATTTT; CDR3 protein: CASSVDGARNQPQHF
D gene: TRBD1; J gene: TRBJ1-5; V gene: TRBV7-2; CDR3 length: 15; clone size: .; CDR3 DNA: TGTGCCAGCAGCCCGACAGGGATCCACAATCAGCCCCAGCATTTT; CDR3 protein: CASSPTGIHNQPQHF
D gene: TRBD2; J gene: TRBJ2-2; V gene: TRBV7-6; CDR3 length: 15; clone size: .; CDR3 DNA: TGTGCCAGCAGGGGACTAGCGGGGGCCACCGGGGAGCTGTTTTTT; CDR3 protein: CASRGLAGATGELFF
D gene: TRBD2; J gene: TRBJ2-5; V gene: TRBV5-1; CDR3 length: 15; clone size: .; CDR3 DNA: TGCGCCAGCAGCTTGTCAGCGGGGGGGCGTGAGACCCAGTACTTC; CDR3 protein: CASSLSAGGRETQYF
D gene: .; J gene: TRBJ2-5; V gene: TRBV3-1/TRBV3-2; CDR3 length: 15; clone size: .; CDR3 DNA: TGTGCCAGCAGCCCACCCACAGCAACTGGAGAGACCCAGTACTTC; CDR3 protein: CASSPPTATGETQYF
D gene: .; J gene: TRBJ2-5; V gene: TRBV21-1; CDR3 length: 17; clone size: .; CDR3 DNA: TGTGCCAGCAGCAAACGAGGGGGGGACAGGGGACGGGAGACCCAGTACTTC; CDR3 protein: CASSKRGGDRGRETQYF
D gene: TRBD2; J gene: TRBJ2-7; V gene: TRBV5-1; CDR3 length: 15; clone size: .; CDR3 DNA: TGCGCCAGCAGCTTTGTAGCGGGGGATACCTACGAGCAGTACTTC; CDR3 protein: CASSFVAGDTYEQYF
D gene: .; J gene: TRBJ1-4; V gene: TRBV19; CDR3 length: 15; clone size: .; CDR3 DNA: TGTGCCAGTAGTATGTCCACAACCGCAAATGAAAAACTGTTTTTT; CDR3 protein: CASSMSTTANEKLFF
D gene: .; J gene: TRBJ1-1; V gene: TRBV6-5; CDR3 length: 12; clone size: .; CDR3 DNA: TGTGCCAGTGGGGCAGCGAACACTGAAGCTTTCTTT; CDR3 protein: CASGAANTEAFF
D gene: .; J gene: TRBJ2-1; V gene: TRBV5-8; CDR3 length: 16; clone size: .; CDR3 DNA: TGTGCCAGCAGCTTGGGGGGGGTCCCACCCTACAATGAGCAGTTCTTC; CDR3 protein: CASSLGGVPPYNEQFF
D gene: .; J gene: TRBJ1-5; V gene: TRBV7-3; CDR3 length: 13; clone size: .; CDR3 DNA: TGTGCCAGTATACAGGGTGGCAATCAGCCCCAGCATTTT; CDR3 protein: CASIQGGNQPQHF
D gene: TRBD1; J gene: TRBJ2-5; V gene: TRBV24-1; CDR3 length: 14; clone size: .; CDR3 DNA: TGTGCCACCAGTGATACCGGGACAGTTGAGACCCAGTACTTC; CDR3 protein: CATSDTGTVETQYF
D gene: TRBD1; J gene: TRBJ2-5; V gene: TRBV30; CDR3 length: 19; clone size: .; CDR3 DNA: TGTGCCTGGAGTCCCCGGGACAGGGCTAGCACTGGGATCCAAGAGACCCAGTACTTC; CDR3 protein: CAWSPRDRASTGIQETQYF
D gene: TRBD1; J gene: TRBJ2-7; V gene: TRBV3-1/TRBV3-2; CDR3 length: 15; clone size: once; CDR3 DNA: TGTGCCAGCAGCCAAGTGTGGGACAGTTCCTACGAGCAGTACTTC; CDR3 protein: CASSQVWDSSYEQYF
D gene: .; J gene: TRBJ1-5; V gene: TRBV4-2; CDR3 length: 17; clone size: .; CDR3 DNA: TGTGCCAGCAGCCAAGATTTACGCCAGGGGAGCAATCAGCCCCAGCATTTT; CDR3 protein: CASSQDLRQGSNQPQHF
D gene: .; J gene: TRBJ1-2; V gene: TRBV9; CDR3 length: 14; clone size: .; CDR3 DNA: TGTGCCAGCAGCGCATGGGGCACAAACTATGGCTACACCTTC; CDR3 protein: CASSAWGTNYGYTF
D gene: TRBD1; J gene: TRBJ1-6; V gene: TRBV5-1; CDR3 length: 15; clone size: .; CDR3 DNA: TGCGCCAGCAGCTTGGCCGCGACAGGGGGCTCACCCCTCCACTTT; CDR3 protein: CASSLAATGGSPLHF
D gene: .; J gene: TRBJ1-6; V gene: TRBV6-6; CDR3 length: 15; clone size: once; CDR3 DNA: TGTGCCAGCAGGACCCCCGACGGGATCAATTCACCCCTCCACTTT; CDR3 protein: CASRTPDGINSPLHF
D gene: TRBD2; J gene: TRBJ2-7; V gene: TRBV3-1/TRBV3-2; CDR3 length: 13; clone size: .; CDR3 DNA: TGTGCCAGCCAGGGACTAGCGGGGAAAGAGCAGTACTTC; CDR3 protein: CASQGLAGKEQYF
D gene: TRBD2; J gene: TRBJ2-3; V gene: TRBV7-3; CDR3 length: 15; clone size: .; CDR3 DNA: TGTGCCAGCAGCTTAATGGGACTAGTGGGTGATACGCAGTATTTT; CDR3 protein: CASSLMGLVGDTQYF
D gene: TRBD2; J gene: TRBJ2-7; V gene: TRBV3-1/TRBV3-2; CDR3 length: 15; clone size: .; CDR3 DNA: TGTGCCAGCACCCCGGGGACTAGCGGCTCCTACGAGCAGTACTTC; CDR3 protein: CASTPGTSGSYEQYF
D gene: TRBD2; J gene: TRBJ2-3; V gene: TRBV24-1; CDR3 length: 18; clone size: .; CDR3 DNA: TGTGCCACCAGTGATTTAGGCCCCCAGCGGGGGGCCCCTAATACGCAGTATTTT; CDR3 protein: CATSDLGPQRGAPNTQYF
D gene: .; J gene: TRBJ2-1; V gene: TRBV6-5; CDR3 length: 16; clone size: .; CDR3 DNA: TGTGCCAGCAGTTACACCCTGTCCAGGGGGGCCAATGAGCAGTTCTTC; CDR3 protein: CASSYTLSRGANEQFF
D gene: .; J gene: TRBJ2-7; V gene: TRBV29-1; CDR3 length: 12; clone size: .; CDR3 DNA: TGCAGCGTTGCAGGCAGGGGGGACGAGCAGTACTTC; CDR3 protein: CSVAGRGDEQYF
D gene: .; J gene: TRBJ1-5; V gene: TRBV6-5; CDR3 length: 15; clone size: few; CDR3 DNA: TGTGCCAGCAGGAGATCCTCGGCAGGGTGGCAGCCCCAGCATTTT; CDR3 protein: CASRRSSAGWQPQHF
D gene: .; J gene: TRBJ1-2; V gene: TRBV7-6; CDR3 length: 15; clone size: .; CDR3 DNA: TGTGCCAGCAGCTTAAGTGGGGGCGTAGACTATGGCTACACCTTC; CDR3 protein: CASSLSGGVDYGYTF
D gene: TRBD1; J gene: TRBJ1-4; V gene: TRBV14; CDR3 length: 14; clone size: .; CDR3 DNA: TGTGCCAGCAAACCCCGGACAGGGAATGAAAAACTGTTTTTT; CDR3 protein: CASKPRTGNEKLFF
D gene: TRBD1; J gene: TRBJ1-6; V gene: TRBV10-3; CDR3 length: 14; clone size: .; CDR3 DNA: TGTGCCATCAGTAAAGACAGGGATTATTCACCCCTCCACTTT; CDR3 protein: CAISKDRDYSPLHF
D gene: .; J gene: TRBJ1-4; V gene: TRBV4-3; CDR3 length: 16; clone size: .; CDR3 DNA: TGCGCCAGCAGCCAAGGTCAGACTGCAACTAATGAAAAACTGTTTTTT; CDR3 protein: CASSQGQTATNEKLFF
D gene: .; J gene: TRBJ2-7; V gene: TRBV5-4; CDR3 length: 18; clone size: .; CDR3 DNA: TGTGCCAGCAGCCCTGGTGGTAGAAGGGACAACTTGGTCTACGAGCAGTACTTC; CDR3 protein: CASSPGGRRDNLVYEQYF
D gene: .; J gene: TRBJ1-6; V gene: TRBV27; CDR3 length: 14; clone size: .; CDR3 DNA: TGTGCCAGCAGTTTCGGCGGACAGTTTGCACCCCTCCACTTT; CDR3 protein: CASSFGGQFAPLHF
D gene: TRBD2; J gene: TRBJ2-1; V gene: TRBV11-2; CDR3 length: 18; clone size: .; CDR3 DNA: TGTGCCAGCAGCTTAGAACTAGCGGTGGTAAGCTCCTACAATGAGCAGTTCTTC; CDR3 protein: CASSLELAVVSSYNEQFF
D gene: TRBD2; J gene: TRBJ2-6; V gene: TRBV3-1/TRBV3-2; CDR3 length: 17; clone size: .; CDR3 DNA: TGTGCCAGCAGCCAAGCTCGGGGGGAGGCTGGGGCCAACGTCCTGACTTTC; CDR3 protein: CASSQARGEAGANVLTF
D gene: TRBD2; J gene: TRBJ2-2; V gene: TRBV18; CDR3 length: 19; clone size: .; CDR3 DNA: TGTGCCAGCTCACCACCAGCACCATTGGGAGGGGCGAACACCGGGGAGCTGTTTTTT; CDR3 protein: CASSPPAPLGGANTGELFF
D gene: .; J gene: TRBJ2-3; V gene: TRBV6-6; CDR3 length: 14; clone size: many; CDR3 DNA: TGTGCCAGCAAGATCGGACTGTACACAGATACGCAGTATTTT; CDR3 protein: CASKIGLYTDTQYF
D gene: TRBD1; J gene: TRBJ1-3; V gene: TRBV18; CDR3 length: 14; clone size: .; CDR3 DNA: TGTGCCAGCTCAGCGGACAGGGCTGGAAACACCATATATTTT; CDR3 protein: CASSADRAGNTIYF
D gene: .; J gene: TRBJ2-7; V gene: TRBV7-2; CDR3 length: 16; clone size: .; CDR3 DNA: TGTGCCAGCAGCCCTGCCACGACAGGTTATTCCTACGAGCAGTACTTC; CDR3 protein: CASSPATTGYSYEQYF
D gene: TRBD2; J gene: TRBJ2-7; V gene: TRBV5-6; CDR3 length: 14; clone size: once; CDR3 DNA: TGTGCCAGCAGCTTGGGGCGGGGGTGGTACGAGCAGTACTTC; CDR3 protein: CASSLGRGWYEQYF
D gene: TRBD2; J gene: TRBJ2-1; V gene: TRBV7-3; CDR3 length: 17; clone size: .; CDR3 DNA: TGTGCCAGCAGCTTAACAGGGACTAGCGGTCAGTACAATGAGCAGTTCTTC; CDR3 protein: CASSLTGTSGQYNEQFF
D gene: TRBD2; J gene: TRBJ2-1; V gene: TRBV3-1/TRBV3-2; CDR3 length: 15; clone size: .; CDR3 DNA: TGTGCCAGCAGCCAAGATCCTAGCGGGGGGGTTGAGCAGTTCTTC; CDR3 protein: CASSQDPSGGVEQFF
D gene: TRBD2; J gene: TRBJ2-1; V gene: TRBV3-1/TRBV3-2; CDR3 length: 16; clone size: .; CDR3 DNA: TGTGCCAGCAGCCCCGGCGGGGGGAGCTCCTACAATGAGCAGTTCTTC; CDR3 protein: CASSPGGGSSYNEQFF
D gene: TRBD1; J gene: TRBJ2-3; V gene: TRBV10-3; CDR3 length: 15; clone size: .; CDR3 DNA: TGTGCCATCAGTGACCGGGACAGGGTCACAGATACGCAGTATTTT; CDR3 protein: CAISDRDRVTDTQYF
D gene: .; J gene: TRBJ2-5; V gene: TRBV30; CDR3 length: 15; clone size: .; CDR3 DNA: TGTGCCTGGAGTGTACTTCTCAGGGGATGGGAGACCCAGTACTTC; CDR3 protein: CAWSVLLRGWETQYF
D gene: TRBD1; J gene: TRBJ1-2; V gene: TRBV2; CDR3 length: 13; clone size: .; CDR3 DNA: TGTGCCAGCATGGAGGACAGGGGGGTGAGCTACACCTTC; CDR3 protein: CASMEDRGVSYTF
D gene: .; J gene: TRBJ1-6; V gene: TRBV11-1; CDR3 length: 16; clone size: .; CDR3 DNA: TGTGCCAGCAGCTTAAAGAGCGGGCCGGGGAAGTCACCCCTCCACTTT; CDR3 protein: CASSLKSGPGKSPLHF